This T cell receptor beta chain was observed in a study of human T cells and chemical hapten exposure. For the study at large: Diagnoses of alopecia areata, totalis or universalis occurred in mostly female patients. Study-level results: Sensitizing to DPC left TCRs with a frequency above 1 in 1000 unaltered. The formation of large CDR3 similarity clusters by expanded TCRs significantly exceeded that of controls.

Regarding time point: patch test 3, about 24 weeks after DPC sensitization. The treatment here: therapeutic diphenylcyclopropenone sensitization with weekly scalp DPC. Researchers extracted total RNA from unfractionated whole blood. MiXCR was run by TCRdb on the RACE reads, yielding one entry per CDR3 protein. The data show roughly 150,000 distinct CDR3 sequences, around a quarter seen once. This clonotype came up a few times. Its antigen is not known. Looked up from germline, CDR1 is SGHVS and CDR2 is FNYEAQ. Trimming stripped 7 bases from V and 4 bases from J, with 16 bases between. CDR3 length equals 15 residues.

This sequence originates from a woman under 30 with alopecia areata. Some clones in this sample may be carry-over from other donors' samples. Sequencing was performed on whole blood, taken in connection with sensitization to the hapten diphenylcyclopropenone (DPC). This chain uses TRBV7-6 with TRBJ2-2; D might be TRBD1 (6 bases). The CDR3 region has the DNA TGTGCCAGCAACCGACCGGGGACAACCACCGGGGAGCTGTTTTTT. Translation: CASNRPGTTTGELFF.